The clone carrying this T cell receptor (beta chain) has a single count. Its target is not known. Profiling relied on immunoSEQ multiplex PCR, and the TCRdb table lists in-frame clones only, not all of them. The sample yields roughly 170,000 clones, roughly four fifths seen once. Germline CDR1 SGDLS, CDR2 YYNGEE. With 0 bases removed from V and 6 bases from J, the gap between germline ends came to 12 bases. This CDR3 is 14 amino acids long. This sample was included in a study of cytomegalovirus exposure and HLA in healthy donors. Across the study: A subsequent analysis reported that the approximately 120 validation repertoires were produced on the same platform that had also been used for the 600 to 800 first-cohort repertoires. Study outcomes and limitations: Within the 130 or so validation repertoires, first-cohort TCR clusters tended to co-occur, according to a later analysis. Reports credit the classifier with highly specific, highly sensitive diagnosis of cytomegalovirus status. TCR beta chains numbering more than 150 were designated cytomegalovirus-associated.

The sequence derives from a woman under 30 in good health and CMV-seropositive. V gene TRBV9 combines with J gene TRBJ1-1, with D maybe TRBD1 (5 bases). The source material was PBMCs. CDR3 residues: CASSVVTAFAEAFF. CDR3 nucleotide sequence: TGTGCCAGCAGCGTAGTGACAGCCTTTGCTGAAGCTTTCTTT.